This is a list of T cell receptor beta chains from one sample in a study. TCRdb re-called the RT-PCR reads with MiXCR, one entry per CDR3 protein. The sample yields approximately 720,000 distinct CDR3 sequences, 14% seen once. Source material: memory CD4+ T cells from blood. These receptors were obtained from a female donor in good health, serving as a healthy control. The CDR3 runs from the conserved cysteine through the conserved F or W. The D gene is left open where the match is weak. Only part of the rows carry a size: once, few, many, or a class if the clone is expanded.

v_call: TRBV20-1
clone_size: few
j_call: TRBJ2-3
d_call: TRBD2
cdr3_aa: CSARSARGDTDTQYF
cdr3_nt: TGCAGTGCTCGCTCCGCGCGGGGGGACACAGATACGCAGTATTTT

v_call: TRBV12-3/TRBV12-4
clone_size: -
j_call: TRBJ2-2
d_call: -
cdr3_aa: CASSPTMNTGELFF
cdr3_nt: TGTGCCAGCAGTCCTACAATGAACACCGGGGAGCTGTTTTTT

v_call: TRBV7-6
clone_size: many
j_call: TRBJ2-5
d_call: -
cdr3_aa: CASSSTTQETQYF
cdr3_nt: TGTGCCAGCAGCTCGACTACTCAAGAGACCCAGTACTTC

v_call: TRBV6-5
clone_size: many
j_call: TRBJ1-2
d_call: TRBD1
cdr3_aa: CASSLIDQGANYGYTF
cdr3_nt: TGTGCCAGCAGTTTAATAGACCAGGGGGCTAACTATGGCTACACCTTC

v_call: TRBV27
clone_size: few
j_call: TRBJ2-7
d_call: -
cdr3_aa: CASGLSHSYEQYF
cdr3_nt: TGTGCCAGCGGACTATCCCACTCCTACGAGCAGTACTTC

v_call: TRBV27
clone_size: -
j_call: TRBJ1-6
d_call: -
cdr3_aa: CASAERALSPLHF
cdr3_nt: TGTGCCAGCGCCGAAAGGGCTCTTTCACCCCTCCACTTT

v_call: TRBV6-5
clone_size: -
j_call: TRBJ1-6
d_call: -
cdr3_aa: CASTNTGYNSPLHF
cdr3_nt: TGTGCCAGCACTAACACGGGGTATAATTCACCCCTCCACTTT

v_call: TRBV27
clone_size: -
j_call: TRBJ1-4
d_call: -
cdr3_aa: CASSWAPNEKLFF
cdr3_nt: TGTGCCAGCAGTTGGGCCCCTAATGAAAAACTGTTTTTT

v_call: TRBV14
clone_size: few
j_call: TRBJ2-3
d_call: -
cdr3_aa: CASSQKGRSTDTQYF
cdr3_nt: TGTGCCAGCAGCCAGAAGGGACGGAGCACAGATACGCAGTATTTT

v_call: TRBV6-5
clone_size: many
j_call: TRBJ2-7
d_call: -
cdr3_aa: CASSHQKGYEQYF
cdr3_nt: TGTGCCAGCAGCCATCAAAAGGGCTACGAGCAGTACTTC

v_call: TRBV7-7
clone_size: -
j_call: TRBJ2-7
d_call: -
cdr3_aa: CASSPGTDRSGQYF
cdr3_nt: TGTGCCAGCAGCCCCGGGACGGACCGTTCGGGGCAGTACTTC

v_call: TRBV6-2/TRBV6-3
clone_size: few
j_call: TRBJ1-1
d_call: -
cdr3_aa: CASRPPSLNTEAFF
cdr3_nt: TGTGCCAGCAGGCCCCCAAGCCTGAACACTGAAGCTTTCTTT

v_call: TRBV5-5
clone_size: -
j_call: TRBJ2-4
d_call: -
cdr3_aa: CASSLDLSIQYF
cdr3_nt: TGTGCCAGCAGCTTGGACTTGTCCATTCAGTACTTC

v_call: TRBV18
clone_size: many
j_call: TRBJ1-4
d_call: -
cdr3_aa: CASSPPAPREKLFF
cdr3_nt: TGTGCCAGCTCACCCCCCGCACCGCGTGAAAAACTGTTTTTT

v_call: TRBV7-2
clone_size: many
j_call: TRBJ2-5
d_call: -
cdr3_aa: CASSFQPFRRETQYF
cdr3_nt: TGTGCCAGCAGTTTCCAGCCGTTTAGGAGAGAGACCCAGTACTTC

v_call: TRBV7-6
clone_size: many
j_call: TRBJ2-1
d_call: -
cdr3_aa: CASSPRQVVGEQFF
cdr3_nt: TGTGCCAGCAGCCCGAGGCAGGTGGTGGGTGAGCAGTTCTTC

v_call: TRBV6-6
clone_size: few
j_call: TRBJ1-5
d_call: -
cdr3_aa: CASKQSNQPQHF
cdr3_nt: TGTGCCAGCAAACAGAGCAATCAGCCCCAGCATTTT

v_call: TRBV20-1
clone_size: few
j_call: TRBJ1-2
d_call: -
cdr3_aa: CSAHRPGLGGYTF
cdr3_nt: TGCAGTGCTCACCGCCCGGGACTGGGTGGCTACACCTTC

v_call: TRBV24-1
clone_size: many
j_call: TRBJ2-2
d_call: -
cdr3_aa: CATSDHADTGELFF
cdr3_nt: TGTGCCACCAGTGACCATGCCGACACCGGGGAGCTGTTTTTT

v_call: TRBV12-3/TRBV12-4
clone_size: -
j_call: TRBJ2-2
d_call: -
cdr3_aa: CASSRLLTGELFF
cdr3_nt: TGTGCCAGCAGTAGACTACTAACCGGGGAGCTGTTTTTT

v_call: TRBV29-1
clone_size: few
j_call: TRBJ2-1
d_call: -
cdr3_aa: CSLVRGSEQFF
cdr3_nt: TGCAGCCTTGTCCGGGGGAGTGAGCAGTTCTTC

v_call: TRBV6-4
clone_size: many
j_call: TRBJ2-2
d_call: -
cdr3_aa: CASSRDINTGELFF
cdr3_nt: TGTGCCAGCAGCCGGGACATAAACACCGGGGAGCTGTTTTTT

v_call: TRBV20-1
clone_size: -
j_call: TRBJ1-1
d_call: -
cdr3_aa: CSARDTRNTEAFF
cdr3_nt: TGCAGTGCTAGAGATACAAGAAACACTGAAGCTTTCTTT

v_call: TRBV30
clone_size: -
j_call: TRBJ2-2
d_call: -
cdr3_aa: CAYRTGELFF
cdr3_nt: TGTGCCTACCGCACCGGGGAGCTGTTTTTT

v_call: TRBV20-1
clone_size: many
j_call: TRBJ2-3
d_call: -
cdr3_aa: CSAKRSGADTQYF
cdr3_nt: TGCAGTGCTAAAAGGAGTGGGGCAGATACGCAGTATTTT

v_call: TRBV4-3
clone_size: many
j_call: TRBJ2-1
d_call: TRBD2
cdr3_aa: CASSLWTSARGEQFF
cdr3_nt: TGCGCCAGCAGCCTGTGGACTAGCGCACGAGGCGAGCAGTTCTTC

v_call: TRBV11-2
clone_size: -
j_call: TRBJ2-1
d_call: -
cdr3_aa: CASSSRGGVTYNEQFF
cdr3_nt: TGTGCCAGCAGCTCACGAGGGGGAGTTACCTACAATGAGCAGTTCTTC

v_call: TRBV10-3
clone_size: -
j_call: TRBJ1-1
d_call: -
cdr3_aa: CAISEYRNTEAFF
cdr3_nt: TGTGCCATCAGTGAGTACAGAAACACTGAAGCTTTCTTT

v_call: TRBV27
clone_size: -
j_call: TRBJ2-2
d_call: -
cdr3_aa: CASSAANTGELFF
cdr3_nt: TGTGCCAGCAGTGCCGCGAACACCGGGGAGCTGTTTTTT

v_call: TRBV20-1
clone_size: many
j_call: TRBJ2-1
d_call: -
cdr3_aa: CSARDLRKSSYNEQFF
cdr3_nt: TGCAGTGCTAGAGATCTCCGGAAGAGCTCCTACAATGAGCAGTTCTTC

v_call: TRBV4-3
clone_size: many
j_call: TRBJ2-6
d_call: TRBD1
cdr3_aa: CASSQRADRGLGANVLTF
cdr3_nt: TGCGCCAGCAGCCAACGGGCTGACAGGGGGCTCGGGGCCAACGTCCTGACTTTC

v_call: TRBV6-5
clone_size: many
j_call: TRBJ1-2
d_call: -
cdr3_aa: CASSYLMGDRYGYTF
cdr3_nt: TGTGCCAGCAGTTACTTAATGGGGGATAGGTATGGCTACACCTTC

v_call: TRBV7-2
clone_size: few
j_call: TRBJ1-2
d_call: -
cdr3_aa: CASRSGQNYGYTF
cdr3_nt: TGTGCCAGCAGATCAGGACAGAACTATGGCTACACCTTC

v_call: TRBV12-3/TRBV12-4
clone_size: -
j_call: TRBJ2-4
d_call: -
cdr3_aa: CASSFSSNIQYF
cdr3_nt: TGTGCCAGCAGTTTCTCCTCAAACATTCAGTACTTC

v_call: TRBV27
clone_size: -
j_call: TRBJ2-3
d_call: -
cdr3_aa: CASSWRQGVPSTDTQYF
cdr3_nt: TGTGCCAGCAGTTGGCGGCAGGGAGTCCCCAGCACAGATACGCAGTATTTT

v_call: TRBV28
clone_size: few
j_call: TRBJ1-6
d_call: -
cdr3_aa: CASRSGSLYNSPLHF
cdr3_nt: TGTGCCAGCAGGTCGGGCAGCCTTTATAATTCACCCCTCCACTTT

v_call: TRBV12-3/TRBV12-4
clone_size: many
j_call: TRBJ1-6
d_call: -
cdr3_aa: CASSLDRRNSPLHF
cdr3_nt: TGTGCCAGCAGTTTAGACAGACGGAATTCACCCCTCCACTTT

v_call: TRBV20-1
clone_size: many
j_call: TRBJ1-2
d_call: TRBD1
cdr3_aa: CSPSGQGTLNYGYTF
cdr3_nt: TGCAGCCCCTCGGGACAGGGGACACTTAACTATGGCTACACCTTC

v_call: TRBV18
clone_size: few
j_call: TRBJ1-2
d_call: -
cdr3_aa: CASSPTADYGYTF
cdr3_nt: TGTGCCAGCTCCCCGACGGCGGACTATGGCTACACCTTC

v_call: TRBV9
clone_size: -
j_call: TRBJ1-6
d_call: TRBD1
cdr3_aa: CASSGTGKNYNSPLHF
cdr3_nt: TGTGCATCAAGCGGGACAGGGAAAAACTATAATTCACCCCTCCACTTT

v_call: TRBV6-4
clone_size: many
j_call: TRBJ1-5
d_call: -
cdr3_aa: CASSVPRRNQPQHF
cdr3_nt: TGTGCCAGCAGTGTCCCAAGGCGGAATCAGCCCCAGCATTTT

v_call: TRBV4-2
clone_size: -
j_call: TRBJ2-3
d_call: -
cdr3_aa: CASSQVSSAGTDTQYF
cdr3_nt: TGTGCCAGCAGCCAAGTCTCTAGCGCAGGCACAGATACGCAGTATTTT

v_call: TRBV20-1
clone_size: -
j_call: TRBJ2-2
d_call: -
cdr3_aa: CSARVPAANTGELFF
cdr3_nt: TGCAGTGCTAGGGTCCCCGCGGCGAACACCGGGGAGCTGTTTTTT

v_call: TRBV24-1
clone_size: few
j_call: TRBJ2-7
d_call: -
cdr3_aa: CATSDSSTAAYEQYF
cdr3_nt: TGTGCCACCAGTGACTCCTCGACAGCGGCCTACGAGCAGTACTTC

v_call: TRBV5-1
clone_size: -
j_call: TRBJ1-1
d_call: -
cdr3_aa: CASRANTENTEAFF
cdr3_nt: TGCGCCAGCAGGGCGAACACAGAGAACACTGAAGCTTTCTTT

v_call: TRBV7-3
clone_size: -
j_call: TRBJ2-1
d_call: -
cdr3_aa: CASSLNYYNEQFF
cdr3_nt: TGTGCCAGCAGCTTGAACTATTACAATGAGCAGTTCTTC